This is a list of T cell receptor beta chains from one sample in a study of OX40 agonist ivuxolimab in advanced cancers. Sequenced by immunoSEQ multiplex PCR; TCRdb stores in-frame clones only, minus some. The sample comprises around 100,000 clones, approximately 89% of which are singletons, and approximately 0.54% rests with the top ten. Here the sequenced sample was CD4+ or CD8+ T cells sorted from blood, taken in a trial of the OX40 agonist ivuxolimab. The receptors stem from an adult with an advanced solid tumor such as melanoma, head and neck, liver or kidney cancer. The CDR3 runs from the conserved cysteine through the conserved F or W. D genes are given only for firm matches. Only part of the rows carry a size: once, few, many, or a class if the clone is expanded.

TRBV28,14,TRBJ1-2,-,-,TGTGCCAGCAGTTTATGGGACATCGACTATGGCTACACCTTC,CASSLWDIDYGYTF
TRBV4-2,14,TRBJ2-5,-,-,TGTGCCAGCAGCGTCGGGAGTGGACAAGAGACCCAGTACTTC,CASSVGSGQETQYF
TRBV5-8,14,TRBJ2-5,-,-,TGTGCCAGGGACTTTCAGGGGTCGGCAGAGACCCAGTACTTC,CARDFQGSAETQYF
TRBV4-1,15,TRBJ1-2,-,few,TGCGCCAGCAGCCAAGATGCGGGGGCCGGGTATGGCTACACCTTC,CASSQDAGAGYGYTF
TRBV18,14,TRBJ1-3,-,-,TGTGCCAGCTCACCACAGGGCTCTGGAAACACCATATATTTT,CASSPQGSGNTIYF
TRBV6-6,13,TRBJ1-1,-,-,TGTGCCAGCAGTTACAGGGGAGGGACTGAAGCTTTCTTT,CASSYRGGTEAFF
TRBV7-3,15,TRBJ2-3,TRBD1,-,TGTGCCAGCAGCTCCCGGGACAGGGGAGGAGGTACGCAGTATTTT,CASSSRDRGGGTQYF
TRBV5-1,14,TRBJ2-7,-,-,TGCGCCAGCAGACCTGACGGGGCCTCCTACGAGCAGTACTTC,CASRPDGASYEQYF
TRBV19,13,TRBJ2-3,TRBD2,-,TGTGCCAGTCGGACTAGCGGGACAGATACGCAGTATTTT,CASRTSGTDTQYF
TRBV7-9,14,TRBJ2-1,-,-,TGTGCCAGCAGCTTAACCCAGGCCTACAATGAGCAGTTCTTC,CASSLTQAYNEQFF
TRBV19,19,TRBJ2-1,TRBD2,-,TGTGCCAGTACCTTCAAAGTTTTTGGGACGGGGGGACGTTTGAATGAGCAGTTCTTC,CASTFKVFGTGGRLNEQFF
TRBV19,17,TRBJ2-5,-,-,TGTGCCAGTAGTATCACTGGCGGGGCGGGATTACGAGAGACCCAGTACTTC,CASSITGGAGLRETQYF
TRBV2,15,TRBJ2-1,TRBD2,-,TGTGCCAGCAGGCAGAGCGGGGGGGCCTACAATGAGCAGTTCTTC,CASRQSGGAYNEQFF
TRBV14,14,TRBJ1-1,TRBD1,-,TGTGCCAGCAGCCCTAGACAGGGGACCACTGAAGCTTTCTTT,CASSPRQGTTEAFF
TRBV2,16,TRBJ2-7,TRBD2,-,TGTGCCAGCGGCCCTCACGGACTAGCGGGAGTTAACGAGCAGTACTTC,CASGPHGLAGVNEQYF
TRBV7-2,14,TRBJ2-7,TRBD2,-,TGTGCCAGCAGCCGGACTAGCCTCTCCTACGAGCAGTACTTC,CASSRTSLSYEQYF
TRBV5-6,13,TRBJ2-7,-,-,TGTGCCAGCAGCTTGGAGAGAGGCTACGAGCAGTACTTC,CASSLERGYEQYF
TRBV7-9,15,TRBJ1-1,-,-,TGTGCCAGCAGCTTAGGGCCAGGGACGAACACTGAAGCTTTCTTT,CASSLGPGTNTEAFF
TRBV19,18,TRBJ1-5,TRBD1,-,TGTGCCAGTAGTCTCTCTCCCTTCGACAGGGGACCCAATCAGCCCCAGCATTTT,CASSLSPFDRGPNQPQHF
TRBV28,17,TRBJ2-5,TRBD2,-,TGTGCCAGCAGTTTCCTCCGTGGGACTAGCGGGAAAGAGACCCAGTACTTC,CASSFLRGTSGKETQYF
TRBV19,13,TRBJ1-5,-,once,TGTGCCAGTAGTATAGCAGCCAATCAGCCCCAGCATTTT,CASSIAANQPQHF
TRBV4-2,15,TRBJ1-2,TRBD1,-,TGTGCCAGCAGCCGACCGGGACAGGCCTTCGGGGGCTACACCTTC,CASSRPGQAFGGYTF
TRBV7-3,16,TRBJ2-1,-,-,TGTGCCAGCAGCCCGGGTTCAGGGAGCTCCTACAATGAGCAGTTCTTC,CASSPGSGSSYNEQFF
TRBV27,13,TRBJ1-1,-,-,TGTGCCAGCAGTTTTTACGGCAACACTGAAGCTTTCTTT,CASSFYGNTEAFF
TRBV7-2,15,TRBJ1-1,-,-,TGTGCCAGCAGCTTAGTTACAGGTATGAACACTGAAGCTTTCTTT,CASSLVTGMNTEAFF
TRBV6-1,16,TRBJ1-5,-,-,TGTGCCAGCAGTGCCTCGGGGCAGGTTAGCAATCAGCCCCAGCATTTT,CASSASGQVSNQPQHF
TRBV11-3,14,TRBJ2-7,-,-,TGTGCCAGCAGCATCAAGGGAAACCCCTACGAGCAGTACTTC,CASSIKGNPYEQYF
TRBV4-2,14,TRBJ1-5,-,-,TGTGCCAGCAGCCAAGATAGGGGTGATCAGCCCCAGCATTTT,CASSQDRGDQPQHF
TRBV7-2,8,TRBJ2-5,-,-,TGTGCCAGCAGCCTGGAGTACTTC,CASSLEYF
TRBV7-6,15,TRBJ2-4,-,-,TGTGCCAGCAGCTTACTCCCCGCGTCCGAAAACATTCAGTACTTC,CASSLLPASENIQYF
TRBV7-8,15,TRBJ1-1,-,-,TGTGCCAGCAGCCTAGGGTCGGGTATGAACACTGAAGCTTTCTTT,CASSLGSGMNTEAFF